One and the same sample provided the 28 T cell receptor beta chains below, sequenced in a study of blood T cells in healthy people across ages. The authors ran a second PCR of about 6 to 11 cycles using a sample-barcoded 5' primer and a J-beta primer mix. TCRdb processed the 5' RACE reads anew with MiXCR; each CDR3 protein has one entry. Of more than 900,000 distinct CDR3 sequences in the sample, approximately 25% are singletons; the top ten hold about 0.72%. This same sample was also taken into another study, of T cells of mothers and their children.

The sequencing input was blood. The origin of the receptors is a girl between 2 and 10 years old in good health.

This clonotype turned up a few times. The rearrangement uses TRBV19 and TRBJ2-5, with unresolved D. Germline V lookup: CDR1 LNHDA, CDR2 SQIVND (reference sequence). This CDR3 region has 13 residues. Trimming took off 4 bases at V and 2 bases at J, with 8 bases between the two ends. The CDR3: CASSKTAQETQYF. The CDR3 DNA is TGTGCCAGTAGTAAGACCGCTCAAGAGACCCAGTACTTC. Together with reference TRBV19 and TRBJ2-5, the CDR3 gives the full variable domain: DGGITQSPKYLFRKEGQNVTLSCEQNLNHDAMYWYRQDPGQGLRLIYYSQIVNDFQKGDIAEGYSVSREKKESFPLTVTSAQKNPTAFYLCASSKTAQETQYFGPGTRLLVL.

CDR3 DNA: TGTGCCAGCTCATTAGCGGGAGTGTTCGAGCAGTACTTC. As protein: CASSLAGVFEQYF. This rearrangement joins TRBV25-1 to TRBJ2-7; 9 bases are a match to TRBD2. Germline CDR1 MGHDK, CDR2 SYGVNS. The CDR3 has 13 amino acids. The J segment lost 6 bases and the V segment lost 8 bases, leaving 8 bases of the junction unmatched.

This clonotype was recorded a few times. The CDR3 sequence is CSAPTGYNEQFF. The CDR3 bases are TGCAGTGCTCCAACTGGGTACAATGAGCAGTTCTTC. V gene TRBV20-1 combines with J gene TRBJ2-1; D is undetermined. CDR3 length: 12 amino acids. In germline, CDR1 is DFQATT, CDR2 SNEGSKA (reference sequence). V gave up 5 bases and J gave up 4 bases, with 9 bases separating them.

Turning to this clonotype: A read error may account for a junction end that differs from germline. For the CDR3, the DNA is TGCGCCAGCAGTGAAGCGTTGGCTAGCGGTACCTACGAGCAGTACTTC. Translated: CASSEALASGTYEQYF. The V call is TRBV2, the J call TRBJ2-7; 7 bases line up with TRBD2. CDR3 length: 16 residues. Germline V CDR1 and CDR2: SNHLY, FYNNEI.

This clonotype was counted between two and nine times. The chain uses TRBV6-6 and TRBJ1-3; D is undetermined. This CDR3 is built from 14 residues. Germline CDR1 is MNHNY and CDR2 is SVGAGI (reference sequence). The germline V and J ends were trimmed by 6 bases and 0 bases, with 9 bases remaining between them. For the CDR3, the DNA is TGTGCCAGCAGCCACGGAACCTCTGGAAACACCATATATTTT. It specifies CASSHGTSGNTIYF.

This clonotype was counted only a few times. CDR3 protein: CASSRDRTAVNSPLHF. Here the CDR3 DNA reads TGTGCCAGCAGTCGAGATCGGACGGCAGTTAATTCACCCCTCCACTTT. The gene calls are TRBV4-2 and TRBJ1-6; the D is unclear. Trimming pared 6 bases from V and 6 bases from J, leaving 18 bases between. Germline CDR1 is LGHNA and CDR2 is YNFKEQ. The CDR3 is 16 amino acids.

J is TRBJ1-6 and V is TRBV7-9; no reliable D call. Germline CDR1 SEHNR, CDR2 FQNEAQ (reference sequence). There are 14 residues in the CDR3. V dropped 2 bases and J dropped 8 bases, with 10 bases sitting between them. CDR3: CASSLSGRDSPLHF. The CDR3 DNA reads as TGTGCCAGCAGCTTAAGTGGGCGAGATTCACCCCTCCACTTT.

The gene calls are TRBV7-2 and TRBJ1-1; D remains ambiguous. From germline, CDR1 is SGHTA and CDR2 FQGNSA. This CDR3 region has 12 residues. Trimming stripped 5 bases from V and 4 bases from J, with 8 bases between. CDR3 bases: TGTGCCAGCAGCCCTAACCCCACTGAAGCTTTCTTT. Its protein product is CASSPNPTEAFF.

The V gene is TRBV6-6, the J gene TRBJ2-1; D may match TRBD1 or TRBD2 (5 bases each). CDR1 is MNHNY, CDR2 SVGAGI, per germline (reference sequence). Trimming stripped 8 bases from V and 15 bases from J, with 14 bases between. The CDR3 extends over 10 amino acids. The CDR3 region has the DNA TGTGCCAGCTTTGGGAGTGGGGGGTTCTTC. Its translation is CASFGSGGFF.

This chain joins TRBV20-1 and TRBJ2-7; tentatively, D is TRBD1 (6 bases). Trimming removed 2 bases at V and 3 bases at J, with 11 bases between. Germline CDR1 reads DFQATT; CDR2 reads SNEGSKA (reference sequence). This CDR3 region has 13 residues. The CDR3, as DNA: TGCAGTGCTAGATATCCAGGGGACTACGAGCAGTACTTC. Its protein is CSARYPGDYEQYF.

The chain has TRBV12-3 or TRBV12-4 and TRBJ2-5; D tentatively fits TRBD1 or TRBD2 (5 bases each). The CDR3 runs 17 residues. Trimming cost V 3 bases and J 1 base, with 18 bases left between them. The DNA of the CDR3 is TGTGCCAGCAGTTTTCAAACGGCTGGGGGAGCCCAAGAGACCCAGTACTTC. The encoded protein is CASSFQTAGGAQETQYF.

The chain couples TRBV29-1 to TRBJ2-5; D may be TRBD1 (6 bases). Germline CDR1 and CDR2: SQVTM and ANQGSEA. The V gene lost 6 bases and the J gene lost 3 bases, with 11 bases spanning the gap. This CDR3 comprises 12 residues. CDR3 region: CSVARTEETQYF. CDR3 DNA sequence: TGCAGCGTCGCCAGGACAGAAGAGACCCAGTACTTC.

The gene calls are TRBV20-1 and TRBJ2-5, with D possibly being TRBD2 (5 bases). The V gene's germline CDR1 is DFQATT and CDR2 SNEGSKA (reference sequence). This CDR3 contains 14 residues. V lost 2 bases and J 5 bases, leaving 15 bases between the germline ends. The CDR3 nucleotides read TGCAGTGCTAGATTTGGAGGAGAGTGGGAGACCCAGTACTTC. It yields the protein CSARFGGEWETQYF.

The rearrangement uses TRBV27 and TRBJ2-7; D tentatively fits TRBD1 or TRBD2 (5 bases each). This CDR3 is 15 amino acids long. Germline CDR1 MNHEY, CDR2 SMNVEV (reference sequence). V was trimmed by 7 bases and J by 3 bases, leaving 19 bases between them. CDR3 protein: CASMSTLGAHYEQYF. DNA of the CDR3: TGTGCCAGCATGTCAACCCTCGGGGCCCACTACGAGCAGTACTTC.

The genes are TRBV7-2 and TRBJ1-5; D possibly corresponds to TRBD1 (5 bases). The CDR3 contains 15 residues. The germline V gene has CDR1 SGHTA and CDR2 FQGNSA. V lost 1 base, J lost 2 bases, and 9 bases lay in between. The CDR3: CASSLDWGGNQPQHF. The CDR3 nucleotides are TGTGCCAGCAGCTTAGACTGGGGGGGCAATCAGCCCCAGCATTTT.

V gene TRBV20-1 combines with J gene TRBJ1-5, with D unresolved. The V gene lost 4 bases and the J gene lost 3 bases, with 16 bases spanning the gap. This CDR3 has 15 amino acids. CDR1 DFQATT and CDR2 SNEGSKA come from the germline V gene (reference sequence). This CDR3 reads CSANPTKGVNQPQHF. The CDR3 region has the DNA TGCAGTGCTAACCCCACGAAAGGAGTCAATCAGCCCCAGCATTTT.

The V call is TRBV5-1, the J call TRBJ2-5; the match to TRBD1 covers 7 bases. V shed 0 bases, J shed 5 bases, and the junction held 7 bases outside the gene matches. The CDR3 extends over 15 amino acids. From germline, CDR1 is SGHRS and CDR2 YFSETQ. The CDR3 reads CASSLDQGGRETQYF. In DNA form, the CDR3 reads TGCGCCAGCAGCTTGGATCAAGGGGGCCGGGAGACCCAGTACTTC.

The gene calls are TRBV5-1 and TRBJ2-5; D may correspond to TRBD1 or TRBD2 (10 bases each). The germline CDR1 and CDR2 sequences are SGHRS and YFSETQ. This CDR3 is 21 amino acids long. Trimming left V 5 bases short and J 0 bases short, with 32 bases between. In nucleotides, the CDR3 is TGCGCCAGCAGTCTTGGGACAGGGGAACTAGCGGGACAACTGTACCAAGAGACCCAGTACTTC. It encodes CASSLGTGELAGQLYQETQYF.

CDR3 DNA sequence: TGTGCCACCAGTGGTAGAGGGGCGGGAAGCTCCTACAATGAGCAGTTCTTC. Protein sequence: CATSGRGAGSSYNEQFF. The chain is built from TRBV24-1 and TRBJ2-1; D may be TRBD2 (6 bases). With 5 bases removed from V and 0 bases from J, the gap between germline ends came to 16 bases. This CDR3 has 17 residues. Germline V gene lookup returns CDR1 KGHDR and CDR2 SFDVKD.

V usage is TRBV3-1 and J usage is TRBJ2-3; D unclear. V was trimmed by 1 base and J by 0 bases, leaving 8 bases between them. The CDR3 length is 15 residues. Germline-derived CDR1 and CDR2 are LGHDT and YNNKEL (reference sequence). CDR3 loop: CASSQGPISTDTQYF. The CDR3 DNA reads TGTGCCAGCAGCCAAGGGCCCATTAGCACAGATACGCAGTATTTT.

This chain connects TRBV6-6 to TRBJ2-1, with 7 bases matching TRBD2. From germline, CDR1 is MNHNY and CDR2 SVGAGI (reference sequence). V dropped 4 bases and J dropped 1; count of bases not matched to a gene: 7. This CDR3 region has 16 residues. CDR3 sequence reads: CASSSPRGGSYNEQFF. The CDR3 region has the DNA TGTGCCAGCAGTTCCCCAAGGGGAGGGTCCTACAATGAGCAGTTCTTC.

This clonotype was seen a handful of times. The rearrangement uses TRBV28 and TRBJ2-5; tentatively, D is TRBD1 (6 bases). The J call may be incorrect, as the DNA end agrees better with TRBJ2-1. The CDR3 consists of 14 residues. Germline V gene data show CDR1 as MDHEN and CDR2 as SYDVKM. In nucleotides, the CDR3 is TGTGCCAGCACCGGCCCCAGGGGCTTAAATGAGCAGTTCTTC. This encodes CASTGPRGLNEQFF.

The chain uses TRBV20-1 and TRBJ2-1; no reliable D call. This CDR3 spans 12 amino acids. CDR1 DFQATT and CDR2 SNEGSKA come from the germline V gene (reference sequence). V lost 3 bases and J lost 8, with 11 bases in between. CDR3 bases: TGCAGTGCTAGGTGGGAAGGCCATGAGCAGTTCTTC. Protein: CSARWEGHEQFF.

The CDR3: CASSFTLNSYEQYF. CDR3 DNA: TGTGCCAGCAGCTTCACACTTAACTCCTACGAGCAGTACTTC. The rearrangement links TRBV7-2 to TRBJ2-5; D is ambiguous. The closer fit of TRBJ2-7 to the DNA end suggests the J call may be wrong. CDR1 is SGHTA and CDR2 is FQGNSA in the germline V gene. The CDR3 length is 14 residues.

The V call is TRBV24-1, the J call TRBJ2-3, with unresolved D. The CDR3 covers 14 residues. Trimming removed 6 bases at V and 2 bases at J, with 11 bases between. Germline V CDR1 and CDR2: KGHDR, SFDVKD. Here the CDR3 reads CATSRATLTDTQYF. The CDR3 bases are TGTGCCACCAGTCGAGCAACCCTCACAGATACGCAGTATTTT.

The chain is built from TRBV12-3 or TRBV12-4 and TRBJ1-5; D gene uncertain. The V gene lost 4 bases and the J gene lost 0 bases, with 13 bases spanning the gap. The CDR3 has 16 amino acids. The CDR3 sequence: CASSSLSRDSNQPQHF. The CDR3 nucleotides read TGTGCCAGCAGTTCCTTAAGTAGGGATAGCAATCAGCCCCAGCATTTT.

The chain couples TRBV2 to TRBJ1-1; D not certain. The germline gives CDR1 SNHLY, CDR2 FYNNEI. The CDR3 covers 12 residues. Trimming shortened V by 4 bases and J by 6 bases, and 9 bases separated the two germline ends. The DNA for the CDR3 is TGTGCCAGCAGTGTACTAGGTTCTGAAGCTTTCTTT. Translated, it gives CASSVLGSEAFF.

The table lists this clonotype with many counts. The CDR3 reads CASSLGGARETQYF. CDR3 nucleotide sequence: TGTGCCAGCAGCTTAGGGGGAGCTCGAGAGACCCAGTACTTC. The chain uses TRBV11-2 and TRBJ2-5; D may be TRBD2 (5 bases). V dropped 1 base and J dropped 4 bases, with 10 bases sitting between them. The V gene's germline CDR1 is SGHAT and CDR2 FQNNGV. The CDR3 sequence is 14 residues long.